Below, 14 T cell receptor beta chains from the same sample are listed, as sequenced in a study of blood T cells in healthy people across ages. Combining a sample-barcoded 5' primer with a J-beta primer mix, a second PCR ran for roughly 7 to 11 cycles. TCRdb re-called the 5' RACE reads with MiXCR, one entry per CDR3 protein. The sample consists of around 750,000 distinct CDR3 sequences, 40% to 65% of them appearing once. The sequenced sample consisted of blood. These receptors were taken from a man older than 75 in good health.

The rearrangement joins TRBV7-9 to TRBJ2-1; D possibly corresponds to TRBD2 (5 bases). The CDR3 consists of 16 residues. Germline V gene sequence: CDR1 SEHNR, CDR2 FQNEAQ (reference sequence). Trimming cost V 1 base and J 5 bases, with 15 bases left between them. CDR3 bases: TGTGCCAGCAGCTTAGATCGGCTAGTGGGAGACAATGAGCAGTTCTTC. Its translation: CASSLDRLVGDNEQFF.

In DNA, the CDR3 is TGTGCCAGCAGTTTGGGGCCGACTTGGCTGTTTTTT. It specifies CASSLGPTWLFF. This sequence joins TRBV12-3 or TRBV12-4 and TRBJ1-4, with D perhaps matching TRBD1 (5 bases). The CDR3 loop spans 12 amino acids. The V end lost 3 bases, the J end lost 14 bases, and 13 bases lay between the germline ends.

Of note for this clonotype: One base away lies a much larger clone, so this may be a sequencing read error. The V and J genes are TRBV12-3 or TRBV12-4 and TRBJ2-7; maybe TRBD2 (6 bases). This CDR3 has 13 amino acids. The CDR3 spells CASSLGGTWEQCF. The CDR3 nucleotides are TGTGCCAGCAGTTTGGGCGGGACGTGGGAGCAGTGCTTC.

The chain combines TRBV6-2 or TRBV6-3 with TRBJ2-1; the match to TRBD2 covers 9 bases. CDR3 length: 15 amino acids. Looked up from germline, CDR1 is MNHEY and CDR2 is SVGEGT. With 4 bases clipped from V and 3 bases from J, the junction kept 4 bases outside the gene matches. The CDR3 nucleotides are TGTGCCAGCAGTTCGCCTAGCGGGATCTACAATGAGCAGTTCTTC. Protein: CASSSPSGIYNEQFF.

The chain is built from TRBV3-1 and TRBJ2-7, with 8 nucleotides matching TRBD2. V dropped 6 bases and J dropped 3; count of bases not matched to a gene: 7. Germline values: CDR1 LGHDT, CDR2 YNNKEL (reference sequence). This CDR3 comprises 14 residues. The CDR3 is CASSQDGGDYEQYF. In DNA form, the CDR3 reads TGTGCCAGCAGTCAGGACGGGGGGGACTACGAGCAGTACTTC.

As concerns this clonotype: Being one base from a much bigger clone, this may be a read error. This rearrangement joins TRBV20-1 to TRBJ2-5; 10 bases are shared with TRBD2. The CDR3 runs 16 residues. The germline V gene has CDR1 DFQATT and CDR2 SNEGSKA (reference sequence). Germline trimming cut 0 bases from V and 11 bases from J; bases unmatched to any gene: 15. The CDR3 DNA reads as TGCAGTGCTAGAGATATAAGCGGGAGGGCTTACAATGAGCAGTACTTC. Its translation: CSARDISGRAYNEQYF.

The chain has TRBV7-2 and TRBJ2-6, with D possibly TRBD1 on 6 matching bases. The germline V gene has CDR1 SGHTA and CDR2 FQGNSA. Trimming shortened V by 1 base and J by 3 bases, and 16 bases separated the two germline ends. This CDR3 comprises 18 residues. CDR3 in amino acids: CASSLVATAGVGANVLTF. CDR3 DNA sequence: TGTGCCAGCAGCTTAGTGGCCACCGCAGGGGTTGGGGCCAACGTCCTGACTTTC.

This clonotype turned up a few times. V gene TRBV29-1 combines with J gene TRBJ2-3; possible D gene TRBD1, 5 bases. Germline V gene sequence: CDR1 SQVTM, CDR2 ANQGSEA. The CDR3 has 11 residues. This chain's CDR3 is CTSRAGDTQYF. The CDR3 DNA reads TGCACCAGCAGGGCCGGAGATACGCAGTATTTT.

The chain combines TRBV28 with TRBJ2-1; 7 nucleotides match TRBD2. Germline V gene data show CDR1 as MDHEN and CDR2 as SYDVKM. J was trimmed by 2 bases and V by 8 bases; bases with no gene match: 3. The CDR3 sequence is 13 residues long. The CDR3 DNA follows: TGTGCCAGCGGGAGCGGGACCTACAATGAGCAGTTCTTC. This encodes CASGSGTYNEQFF.

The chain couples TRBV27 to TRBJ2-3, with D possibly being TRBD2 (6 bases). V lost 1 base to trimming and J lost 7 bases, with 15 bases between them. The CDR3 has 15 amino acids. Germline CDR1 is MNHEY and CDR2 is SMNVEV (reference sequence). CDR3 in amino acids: CASSLWGDRSNTQYF. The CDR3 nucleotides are TGTGCCAGCAGTTTATGGGGGGACCGCTCGAATACGCAGTATTTT.

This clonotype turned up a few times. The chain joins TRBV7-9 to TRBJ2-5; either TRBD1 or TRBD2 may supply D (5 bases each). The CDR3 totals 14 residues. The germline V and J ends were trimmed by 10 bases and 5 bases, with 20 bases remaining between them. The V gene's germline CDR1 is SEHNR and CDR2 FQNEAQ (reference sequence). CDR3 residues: CATTDWGREETQYF. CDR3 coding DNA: TGTGCCACCACGGACTGGGGCAGGGAGGAGACCCAGTACTTC.

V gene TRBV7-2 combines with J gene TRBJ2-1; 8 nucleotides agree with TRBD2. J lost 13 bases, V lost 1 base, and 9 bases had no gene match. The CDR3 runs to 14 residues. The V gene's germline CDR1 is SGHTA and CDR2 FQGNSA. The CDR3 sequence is CASSLGGLGGTQFF. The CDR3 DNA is TGTGCCAGCAGCTTAGGGGGACTAGGGGGGACCCAGTTCTTC.

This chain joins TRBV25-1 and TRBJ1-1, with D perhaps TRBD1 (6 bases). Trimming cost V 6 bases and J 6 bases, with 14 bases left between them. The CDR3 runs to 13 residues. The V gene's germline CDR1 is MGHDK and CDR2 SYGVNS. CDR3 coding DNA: TGTGCCAGCAGCGCCAGGGGATGGTCTGAAGCTTTCTTT. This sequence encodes CASSARGWSEAFF.

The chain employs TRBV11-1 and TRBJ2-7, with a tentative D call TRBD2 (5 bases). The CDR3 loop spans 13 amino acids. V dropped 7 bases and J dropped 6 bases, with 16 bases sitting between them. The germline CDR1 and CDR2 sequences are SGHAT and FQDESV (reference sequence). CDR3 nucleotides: TGTGCCAGCACCACCATCCCCGGGGTCGAGCAGTACTTC. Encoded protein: CASTTIPGVEQYF.